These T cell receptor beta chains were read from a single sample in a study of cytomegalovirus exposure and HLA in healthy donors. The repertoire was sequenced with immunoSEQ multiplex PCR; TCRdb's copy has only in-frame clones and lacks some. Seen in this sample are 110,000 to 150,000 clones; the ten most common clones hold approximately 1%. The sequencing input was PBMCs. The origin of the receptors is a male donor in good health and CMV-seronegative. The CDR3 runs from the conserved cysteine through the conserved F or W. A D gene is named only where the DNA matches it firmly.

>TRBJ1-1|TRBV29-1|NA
CSVGRRLSTEAFF
TGCAGCGTCGGGAGAAGGCTGAGCACTGAAGCTTTCTTT
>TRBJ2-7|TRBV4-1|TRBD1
CASSQESGTVYEQYF
TGCGCCAGCAGCCAGGAATCCGGGACAGTCTACGAGCAGTACTTC
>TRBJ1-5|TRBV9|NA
CASSVGAGDSNQPQHF
TGTGCCAGCAGCGTAGGGGCAGGGGATAGCAATCAGCCCCAGCATTTT
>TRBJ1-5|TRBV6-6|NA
CAAQGYSNQPQHF
TGTGCCGCCCAGGGGTATAGCAATCAGCCCCAGCATTTT
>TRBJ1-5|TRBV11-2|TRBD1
CASSPGTGRSNQPQHF
TGTGCCAGCAGCCCAGGGACAGGGAGGAGCAATCAGCCCCAGCATTTT
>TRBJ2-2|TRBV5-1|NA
CASSFQAGGGTGELFF
TGCGCCAGCAGCTTCCAAGCAGGGGGAGGCACCGGGGAGCTGTTTTTT
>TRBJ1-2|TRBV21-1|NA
CASSPMRVANYGYTF
TGTGCCAGCAGCCCGATGAGAGTAGCTAACTATGGCTACACCTTC
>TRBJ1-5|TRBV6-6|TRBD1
CASSSGGTGVQPQHF
TGTGCCAGCAGTTCCGGTGGGACAGGGGTCCAGCCCCAGCATTTT
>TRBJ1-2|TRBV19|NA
CASSILLLPNYGYTF
TGTGCCAGTAGTATCCTGTTACTACCCAACTATGGCTACACCTTC
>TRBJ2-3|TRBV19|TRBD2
CASSIGLAGGFRYF
TGTGCCAGTAGTATTGGACTAGCGGGAGGGTTCCGGTATTTT
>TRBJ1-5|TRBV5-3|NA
CARSLSGRGQPQHF
TGTGCCAGAAGCTTGTCAGGGAGGGGTCAGCCCCAGCATTTT
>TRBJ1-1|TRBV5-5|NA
CASSLIQGLPEAFF
TGTGCCAGCAGCTTGATTCAGGGGTTGCCTGAAGCTTTCTTT
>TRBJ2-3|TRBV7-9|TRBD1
CASSAGQAYTDTQYF
TGTGCCAGCAGCGCCGGACAGGCATACACAGATACGCAGTATTTT
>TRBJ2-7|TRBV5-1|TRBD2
CASSLDSGRASYEQYF
TGCGCCAGCAGCTTGGATAGCGGGAGGGCTTCCTACGAGCAGTACTTC
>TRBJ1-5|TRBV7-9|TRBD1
CASSSGQGVQPQHF
TGTGCCAGCAGCTCCGGACAGGGGGTTCAGCCCCAGCATTTT
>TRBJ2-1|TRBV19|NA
CASSARQESSYNEQFF
TGTGCCAGTAGTGCACGACAGGAGAGCTCCTACAATGAGCAGTTCTTC
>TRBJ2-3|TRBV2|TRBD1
CASSQTGVSTDTQYF
TGTGCCAGCAGCCAGACAGGGGTTAGCACAGATACGCAGTATTTT
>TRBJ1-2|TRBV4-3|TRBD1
CASSQGQGARGYTF
TGCGCCAGCAGCCAGGGACAGGGGGCGCGTGGCTACACCTTC
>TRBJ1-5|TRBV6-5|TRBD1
CASSLGQGSNQPQHF
TGTGCCAGCTCTTTGGGACAGGGAAGCAATCAGCCCCAGCATTTT
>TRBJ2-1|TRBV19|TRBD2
CASSILAGRVNEQFF
TGTGCCAGTAGTATACTAGCGGGGAGAGTCAATGAGCAGTTCTTC
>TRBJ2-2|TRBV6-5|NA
CASSLTGSNTGELFF
TGTGCCAGCAGTTTAACAGGGTCGAACACCGGGGAGCTGTTTTTT
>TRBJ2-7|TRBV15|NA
CATSSYTEQYF
TGTGCCACCAGCAGTTACACCGAGCAGTACTTC